One TCR beta chain is described in this entry. Its antigen target is currently unknown. The sample holds no much larger clone one base away, and base qualities are not on file. Per the germline V gene, SNHLY is the CDR1 and FYNNEI is the CDR2. The CDR3 measures 15 amino acids from cysteine to phenylalanine. The entry retains the CDR3 DNA only, 45 bases that are in frame from base 1. V is pruned by 6 bases and J by 6 bases, leaving 4 bases of the junction without a gene match. Two rounds of multiplex PCR were performed to amplify the TCR beta CDR3 region from genomic DNA. In the first PCR round, primers specific to each TRBV and TRBJ gene were used, and the primer sequences were filed in Chinese patent CN105087789A. The second PCR round used universal primers. The Roche High Pure PCR Template Preparation Kit was used to extract genomic DNA from the frozen PBMCs. Libraries were sequenced paired-end with 151 bp reads on an Illumina HiSeq 3000. Concerning the study's data processing: CutAdapt was used to discard raw reads that did not contain the multiplex PCR primer sequences. High-quality paired reads were merged into contigs with PEAR. By alignment to reference sequences, MiXCR assigned TRB V, D and J gene segments to each contig. CDR3 sequences were clustered by base quality and sequence similarity to remove sequencing errors. Diversity was measured as Shannon entropy normalized by the natural log of productive TCR sequence number. Clonality was computed as one minus the ratio of Shannon entropy to the natural log of the number of unique clonotypes. Progression-free survival cut-offs for repertoire metrics were chosen using the Youden index of ROC curves, with analyses run in R 3.5.3. TCRdb itself trimmed the public reads at Q25 with fastp, ran MiXCR and retained productive beta chains. Rows matching on CDR3 protein sequence are summarized as one entry with the most common DNA and genes. The V and J calls follow TCRdb's processing rather than the paper's. In all, the sample holds about 8,500 distinct CDR3 sequences, and 62% of those were seen once. The ten largest clonotypes hold around 20% of the sample.

This sample was taken from a study of prognosis after radiotherapy for stage I lung cancer (dated by TCRdb to the early 2020s). Concerning the study at large: Approximately 20 stage I NSCLC patients were enrolled in Nanjing, China, between early 2018 and January 2019. Of the enrolled patients, fourteen had newly diagnosed primary stage I lung tumors, while four or five had oligometastatic NSCLC following surgical resection of the primary tumor. SBRT was delivered in 3 to 5 fractions with a biologically effective dose of at least 100 Gy, and image-guided IMRT or VMAT was used for delivery. The cohort was made up of some twelve men and over 5 women, with a median age of approximately 74 years and an age range of 53 to 84 years. After SBRT, distant metastases developed in about 20% of the 19 patients at a median of approximately 7 months, while the remaining 15 patients had no significant progression. The study took one blood sample before SBRT and one after SBRT from each of roughly 19 patients and sequenced all 38 samples. Tumor histology was squamous cell carcinoma in several patients and adenocarcinoma in about a dozen. All patients were regarded as medically inoperable, because of comorbidities in 12 patients and refusal of surgery in several patients. This study profiled peripheral blood TCR beta repertoires from stage I NSCLC patients before and after stereotactic body radiotherapy and linked the repertoires to distant failure. No patient received concurrent therapy alongside SBRT. Study-level results and caveats: Differences in TRBV and TRBJ usage frequencies by metastasis status were reportedly observed in two V genes at baseline and in about 10 V and two J genes after SBRT. The study was limited by its small cohort and short follow-up, and the findings require independent validation. Post-SBRT Shannon entropy and its change from baseline were lower in patients who developed distant metastases; baseline Shannon entropy was not associated with metastases. After SBRT, the count of unique TCR clones dropped from a median of around 9,300 beforehand to several thousand afterward (Wilcoxon paired P=0.011). None of the reported P values were adjusted for multiple comparisons. No determination of tumor specificity was made for expanded TCR clones.

All patients had node-negative disease on CT and PET/CT, and none had a history of other malignancies or prior chemotherapy or radiotherapy. At each of two time points, around 5.9 milliliters of peripheral venous blood were collected in EDTA tubes. PBMCs were isolated by Ficoll-Paque Plus density-gradient centrifugation. Right after collection, samples were placed at -80 degrees C and kept there until analysis. This clonotype was sampled from a donor at least 50 years old with non-small cell lung cancer. The sample was PBMCs, taken before or after stereotactic body radiation therapy (not recorded which). The chain links TRBV2 with TRBJ2-1, with TRBD2 identical over 14 junction bases. The DNA sequence reads TGTGCCAGCAGGGAGGGACTAGCGGGAGTCAATGAGCAGTTCTTC. Translated, this is CASREGLAGVNEQFF.